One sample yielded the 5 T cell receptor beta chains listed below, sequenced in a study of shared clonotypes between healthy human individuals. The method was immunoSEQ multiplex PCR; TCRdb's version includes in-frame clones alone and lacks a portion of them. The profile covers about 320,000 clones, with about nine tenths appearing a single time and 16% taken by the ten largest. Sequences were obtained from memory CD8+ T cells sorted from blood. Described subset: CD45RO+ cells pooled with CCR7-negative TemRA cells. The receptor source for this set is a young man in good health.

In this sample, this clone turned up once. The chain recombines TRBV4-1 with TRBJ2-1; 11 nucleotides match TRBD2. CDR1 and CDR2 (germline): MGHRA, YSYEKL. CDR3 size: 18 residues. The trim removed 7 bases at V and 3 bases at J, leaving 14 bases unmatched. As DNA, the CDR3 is TGCGCCAGCACCTGGGGAAGCGTAGGGACTAGCGGCTACAATGAGCAGTTCTTC. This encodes CASTWGSVGTSGYNEQFF.

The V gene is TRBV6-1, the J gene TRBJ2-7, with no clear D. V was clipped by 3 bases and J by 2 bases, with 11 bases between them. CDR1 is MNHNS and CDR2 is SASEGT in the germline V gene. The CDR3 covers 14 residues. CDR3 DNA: TGTGCCAGCAGTGACGCGATAGGAACCTACGAGCAGTACTTC. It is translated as CASSDAIGTYEQYF.

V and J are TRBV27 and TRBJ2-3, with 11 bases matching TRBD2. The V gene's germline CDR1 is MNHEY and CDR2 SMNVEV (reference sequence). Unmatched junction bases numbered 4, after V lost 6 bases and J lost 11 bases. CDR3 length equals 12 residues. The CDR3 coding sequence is TGTGCCAGCAGCCTTAGCGGGAGGGAGCAGTATTTT. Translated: CASSLSGREQYF.

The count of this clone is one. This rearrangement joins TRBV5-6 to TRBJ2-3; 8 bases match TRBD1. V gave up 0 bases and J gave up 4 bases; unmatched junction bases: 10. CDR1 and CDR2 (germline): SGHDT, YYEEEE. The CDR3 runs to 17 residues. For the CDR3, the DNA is TGTGCCAGCAGCTTGGGGAGCACCGGGACAGGAGCAGATACGCAGTATTTT. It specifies CASSLGSTGTGADTQYF.

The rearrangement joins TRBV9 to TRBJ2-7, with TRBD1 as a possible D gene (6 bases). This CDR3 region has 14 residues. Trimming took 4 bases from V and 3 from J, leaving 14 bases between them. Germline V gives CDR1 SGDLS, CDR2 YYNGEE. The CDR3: CASSPGTTNYEQYF. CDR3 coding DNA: TGTGCCAGCAGCCCCGGGACAACAAACTACGAGCAGTACTTC. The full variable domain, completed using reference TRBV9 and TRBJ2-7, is DSGVTQTPKHLITATGQRVTLRCSPRSGDLSVYWYQQSLDQGLQFLIQYYNGEERAKGNILERFSAQQFPDLHSELNLSSLELGDSALYFCASSPGTTNYEQYFGPGTRLTVT.